This T cell receptor (beta chain) was identified in a study of shared clonotypes between healthy human individuals (dated by TCRdb to between 2020 and 2021). The study in broad terms: The cohort included three men and a couple of women between 18 and 49 years of age. Each donor's leukapheresis produced roughly between roughly 0.85 and 9.5 billion PBMCs. To estimate repertoire size and how much clonotypes are shared between individuals, the study performed deep sequencing of blood TCR repertoires from five healthy adults. To increase sequencing depth and limit assay-specific biases, different laboratories used diverse techniques to prepare libraries and sequence TCR repertoires. Per donor, three plates each were used for CD4 naive and CD4 memory, two for CD8 naive, and one for CD8 memory. Broad study findings and their caveats: Larger estimated clonotype richness was generally found for naive subsets than for memory subsets. Clonotypes shared by all four sorted-subset donors showed higher generation probabilities than non-shared clonotypes. Based on pairwise subsampling, the degree of clonotype sharing among donors was expected to be affected by sequencing depth. Incomplete sequencing was indicated by rarefaction of sorted-subset datasets, despite the large sequencing depth. Sampling was restricted to blood, and TCR repertoires in tissues likely differ from the TCR repertoires found in blood. Approximately 4.8% of naive CD4, 3% to 3.5% of naive CD8, approximately 2.2% of memory CD4, and over 0.35% of memory CD8 clonotypes were shared across a few donors. Because the study included a small number of donors, the genetic and exposure-history diversity represented was limited.

For the CD8 naive samples, CD45RO-negative cells were positively selected for CCR7, yielding a CD45RA+CCR7+ population from which TemRA cells were excluded. The donors were healthy, HIV-negative adults with no recently reported acute infections or vaccinations. Every donor was a Caucasian adult living in Nashville, Tennessee, USA. Blood was collected by leukapheresis, and PBMCs were isolated by Ficoll-Histopaque density gradient centrifugation and then cryopreserved in liquid nitrogen vapor phase. Analytical flow cytometry was used to check the purity and quantity of every magnetically sorted T cell population. From each sorted fraction, genomic DNA was isolated and quantified by UV absorbance on a Nanodrop 2000c. Turning to this clone: Its antigen remains unidentified. Base qualities are missing; no much larger clone stands one base away.

Using the deep immunoSEQ assay, TCR CDR3 regions were amplified from genomic DNA by multiplex PCR. For each cell subset, the extracted genomic DNA was distributed evenly across all wells of several immunoSEQ 96-well plates, and each plate served as one replicate. For sorted subsets, each replicate PCR was loaded with 150 to 250 ng genomic DNA, equivalent to 32,000 or so T cell genomes. The purified libraries were quantified using a Qubit 3.0 fluorometer, sized with a Bioanalyzer 2100, and then quantified again using the KAPA Library Quantification kit. Every immunoSEQ 96-well plate was sequenced on a dedicated single-read 150-cycle Illumina NextSeq 550 flow cell. The paper's data handling went like this. Because the immunoSEQ output held only junctional sequences and lacked quality scores, the filtering could not match the filtering applied to full-length reads. Sequences were annotated with PyIR, a Python wrapper for IgBLAST v1.9, using IMGT germline references to assign V/J genes and CDR3. Reads were filtered out if the reads had weak V/J assignments (E-value above 1e-6), no CDR3, stop codons, out-of-frame junctions, or ambiguous translated residues. A V3J clonotype was defined by an identical inferred V gene, J gene, and CDR3 amino acid sequence. The percentage overlap between two repertoires was calculated by dividing the number of shared unique clonotypes by the size of the smaller repertoire. Three approaches were used to assess repertoire richness: RTK rarefaction, the Chao1 estimator, and Recon v2.1 estimates of unobserved clonotypes. For all TCRbeta clonotypes obtained by the gDNA method from a handful of donors, generation probabilities were computed with OLGA. TCRdb carries this immuneACCESS record with in-frame sequences only. Its versions omit some clonotypes, under half of them owing to an unresolved V gene in the studies checked, with the rest unexplained. V and J calls and clone size are copied from that table; D and trimming were computed from the DNA. A total of about 1,900,000 clones appear in this sample, approximately 94% of them only once. The biggest ten clones account for 1.2% of the sample.

The CDR1 and CDR2 encoded by the germline V gene are MNHNS and SASEGT. V was cut back by 4 bases and J by 5 bases, leaving a gap of 11 bases between them. The CDR3 covers 13 residues, taking in both the cysteine and the phenylalanine. Just CDR3 DNA is preserved here, 39 bases in frame from base 1. The sequence came from a man aged 18-30 years in good health. Specimen: naive CD8+ T cells sorted from blood. The sample's cell subset or site label is to be understood as: CD45RA+CCR7+. The chain uses TRBV6-1 and TRBJ1-1, and the D gene may be TRBD1, 5 bases matching. The CDR3 region: CASSGGGRTEAFF. The DNA sequence follows: TGTGCCAGCAGTGGGGGGGGGAGGACTGAAGCTTTCTTT.